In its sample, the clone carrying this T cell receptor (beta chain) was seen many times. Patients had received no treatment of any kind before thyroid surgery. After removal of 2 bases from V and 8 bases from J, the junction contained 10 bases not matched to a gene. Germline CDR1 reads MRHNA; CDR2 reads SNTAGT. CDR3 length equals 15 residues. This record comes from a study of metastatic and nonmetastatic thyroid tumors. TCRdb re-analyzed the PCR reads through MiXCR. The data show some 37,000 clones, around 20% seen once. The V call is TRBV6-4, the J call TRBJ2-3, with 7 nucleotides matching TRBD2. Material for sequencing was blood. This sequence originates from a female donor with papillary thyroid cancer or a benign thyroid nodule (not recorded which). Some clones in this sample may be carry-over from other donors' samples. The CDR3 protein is CASSDTPGPGGTQYF. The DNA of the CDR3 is TGTGCCAGCAGTGACACGCCGGGCCCGGGGGGTACGCAGTATTTT.